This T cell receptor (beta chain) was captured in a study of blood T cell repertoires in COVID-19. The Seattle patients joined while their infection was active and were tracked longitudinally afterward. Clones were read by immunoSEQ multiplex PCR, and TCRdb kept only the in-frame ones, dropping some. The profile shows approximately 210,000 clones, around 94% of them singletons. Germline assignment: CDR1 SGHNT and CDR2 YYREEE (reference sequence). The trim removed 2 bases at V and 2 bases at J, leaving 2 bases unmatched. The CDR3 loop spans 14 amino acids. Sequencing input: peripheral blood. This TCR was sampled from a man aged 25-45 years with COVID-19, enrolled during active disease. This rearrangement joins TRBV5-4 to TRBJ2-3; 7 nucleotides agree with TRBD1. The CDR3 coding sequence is TGTGCCAGCAGCTTTGGGACAGTCACAGATACGCAGTATTTT. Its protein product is CASSFGTVTDTQYF.